Below are 8 T cell receptor beta chains sequenced from a single sample in a study of CD8+CD57+ T cells in acquired aplastic anemia. Profiles of TCR beta VDJ and CDR3 were generated from a genomic DNA template. From the reads, TCRdb called clonotypes with MiXCR, one entry per CDR3 protein. The sample consists of more than 250,000 distinct CDR3 sequences, 55% to 60% of them appearing once. The specimen was sorted CD4+, CD8+, or CD8+CD57+ T cells (not recorded which) from PBMCs. The origin of the receptors is a human donor with severe aplastic anemia or a healthy control (not recorded which).

V is TRBV10-3 and J is TRBJ2-5; the match to TRBD1 covers 7 bases. This CDR3 has 13 amino acids. Germline assignment: CDR1 ENHRY and CDR2 SYGVKD. Trimming cost V 4 bases and J 2 bases; bases outside gene matches: 1. The CDR3 protein is CAISGGQQETQYF. CDR3 in DNA: TGTGCCATCAGTGGGGGACAGCAAGAGACCCAGTACTTC.

Many counts were recorded for this clonotype. The genes are TRBV20-1 and TRBJ1-4, with 8 bases identical to TRBD1. J lost 0 bases, V lost 2 bases, and 5 bases had no gene match. The CDR3 consists of 16 residues. Germline assignment: CDR1 DFQATT and CDR2 SNEGSKA (reference sequence). The DNA of the CDR3 is TGCAGTGCTAGAATCGGACAGGGTACAACTAATGAAAAACTGTTTTTT. Translation gives CSARIGQGTTNEKLFF.

The gene calls are TRBV29-1 and TRBJ1-1, with D tentatively TRBD1 (6 bases). The CDR3 length is 13 residues. The V and J ends lost 6 bases and 0 bases respectively, with 11 bases between them. CDR1 is SQVTM, CDR2 ANQGSEA, per germline. Here the CDR3 DNA reads TGCAGCGTGATACAGGGCATGAACACTGAAGCTTTCTTT. Encoded protein: CSVIQGMNTEAFF.

V usage is TRBV7-8 and J usage is TRBJ1-1; D uncertain. The CDR3 totals 13 residues. Per the germline V gene, CDR1 is SGHVS and CDR2 is FQNEAQ. V shed 4 bases and J shed 5 bases, with 11 bases lying between them. The CDR3 nucleotides are TGTGCCAGCAGCTCCCCGATGTTGACTGAAGCTTTCTTT. This encodes CASSSPMLTEAFF.

The table lists this clonotype with many counts. The gene calls are TRBV5-1 and TRBJ1-1, with 7 bases fitting TRBD1. This CDR3 is built from 15 residues. Unmatched junction bases numbered 7, after V lost 4 bases and J lost 1 base. Per the germline V gene, CDR1 is SGHRS and CDR2 is YFSETQ. The CDR3 reads CASSPTGTENTEAFF. As DNA, the CDR3 is TGCGCCAGCAGCCCGACCGGGACAGAGAACACTGAAGCTTTCTTT.

To note about this clonotype: Relative to the germline gene, one junction end is altered; a read error may explain this. This rearrangement joins TRBV14 to TRBJ2-1, with 12 nucleotides matching TRBD2. Per germline, CDR1 SGHDN and CDR2 FVKESK. This CDR3 comprises 15 residues. CDR3 protein: CASGHLAGGDNEQFF. In nucleotides, the CDR3 is TGTGCCAGCGGCCATCTAGCGGGGGGGGACAATGAGCAGTTCTTC.

CDR3 sequence: CASSQAGPNEKLFF. In DNA form, the CDR3 reads TGTGCCAGCAGCCAAGCGGGACCCAATGAAAAACTGTTTTTT. The V and J genes are TRBV2 and TRBJ1-4, with D tentatively TRBD1 (5 bases). Germline V gene lookup returns CDR1 SNHLY and CDR2 FYNNEI. CDR3 size: 14 residues. V was pared by 6 bases and J by 5 bases, with 13 bases between.

V gene TRBV9 combines with J gene TRBJ2-7; possibly TRBD1 for D (6 bases). The CDR3 consists of 15 residues. Trimming stripped 0 bases from V and 1 base from J, with 11 bases between. CDR1 and CDR2 (germline): SGDLS, YYNGEE. The CDR3 reads CASSVGGGTSYEQYF. The DNA for the CDR3 is TGTGCCAGCAGCGTAGGTGGGGGCACATCCTACGAGCAGTACTTC.